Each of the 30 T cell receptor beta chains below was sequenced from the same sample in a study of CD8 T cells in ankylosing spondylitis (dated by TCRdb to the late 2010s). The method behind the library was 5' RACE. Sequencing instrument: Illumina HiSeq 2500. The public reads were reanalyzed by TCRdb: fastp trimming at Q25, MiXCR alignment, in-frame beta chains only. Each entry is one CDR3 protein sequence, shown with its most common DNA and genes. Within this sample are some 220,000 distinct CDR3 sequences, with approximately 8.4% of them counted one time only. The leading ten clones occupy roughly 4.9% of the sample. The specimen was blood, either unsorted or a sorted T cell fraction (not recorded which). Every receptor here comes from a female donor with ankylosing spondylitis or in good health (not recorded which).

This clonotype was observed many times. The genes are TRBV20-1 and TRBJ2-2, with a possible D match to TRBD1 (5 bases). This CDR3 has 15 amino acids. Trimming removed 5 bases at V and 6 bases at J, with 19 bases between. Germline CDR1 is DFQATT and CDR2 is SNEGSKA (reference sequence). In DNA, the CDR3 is TGCAGTGCTTCAGATTCAGGGTTCCAAGCCGGGGAGCTGTTTTTT. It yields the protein CSASDSGFQAGELFF.

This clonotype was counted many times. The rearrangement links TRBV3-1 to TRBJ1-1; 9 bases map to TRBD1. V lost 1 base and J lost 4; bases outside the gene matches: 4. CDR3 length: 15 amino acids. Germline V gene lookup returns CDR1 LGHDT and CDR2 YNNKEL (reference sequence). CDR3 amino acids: CASSQVPGQGTEAFF. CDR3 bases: TGTGCCAGCAGCCAAGTCCCGGGACAGGGCACTGAAGCTTTCTTT. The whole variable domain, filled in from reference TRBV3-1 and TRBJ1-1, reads DTAVSQTPKYLVTQMGNDKSIKCEQNLGHDTMYWYKQDSKKFLKIMFSYNNKELIINETVPNRFSPKSPDKAHLNLHINSLELGDSAVYFCASSQVPGQGTEAFFGQGTRLTVV.

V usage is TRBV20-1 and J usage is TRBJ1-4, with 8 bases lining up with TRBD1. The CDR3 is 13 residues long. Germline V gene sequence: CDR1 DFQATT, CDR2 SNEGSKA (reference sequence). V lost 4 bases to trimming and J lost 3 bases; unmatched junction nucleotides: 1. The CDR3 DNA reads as TGCAGTGCTAAGGGACAGGCTAATGAAAAACTGTTTTTT. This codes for CSAKGQANEKLFF.

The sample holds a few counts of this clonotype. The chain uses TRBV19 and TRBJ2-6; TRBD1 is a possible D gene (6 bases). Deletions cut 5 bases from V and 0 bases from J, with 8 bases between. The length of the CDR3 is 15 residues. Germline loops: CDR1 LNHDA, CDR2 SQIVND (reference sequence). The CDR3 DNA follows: TGTGCCAGTAGTGGACAGTACTCTGGGGCCAACGTCCTGACTTTC. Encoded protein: CASSGQYSGANVLTF.

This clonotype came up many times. CDR3 protein: CASSYEGLAGVVGNEQFF. CDR3 DNA: TGTGCCAGCAGTTACGAGGGACTAGCGGGAGTAGTGGGCAATGAGCAGTTCTTC. V usage is TRBV6-5 and J usage is TRBJ2-1; 14 bases fit TRBD2. With V trimmed by 2 bases and J by 6 bases, 9 bases remained unmatched. Germline CDR1 MNHEY, CDR2 SVGAGI. This CDR3 has 18 residues.

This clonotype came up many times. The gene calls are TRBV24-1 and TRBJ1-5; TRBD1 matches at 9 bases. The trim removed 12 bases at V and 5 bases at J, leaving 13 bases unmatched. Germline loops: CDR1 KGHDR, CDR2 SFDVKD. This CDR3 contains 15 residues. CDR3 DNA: TGTGCCTCCCAGGGGACAGGGAGAGGTGATCAGCCCCAGCATTTT. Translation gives CASQGTGRGDQPQHF.

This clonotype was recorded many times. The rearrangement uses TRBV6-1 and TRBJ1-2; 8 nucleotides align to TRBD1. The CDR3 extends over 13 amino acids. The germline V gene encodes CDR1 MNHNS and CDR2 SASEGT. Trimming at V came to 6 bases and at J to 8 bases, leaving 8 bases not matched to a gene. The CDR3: CASSRQGLYGYTF. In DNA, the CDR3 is TGTGCCAGCAGCCGACAGGGGTTGTACGGCTACACCTTC.

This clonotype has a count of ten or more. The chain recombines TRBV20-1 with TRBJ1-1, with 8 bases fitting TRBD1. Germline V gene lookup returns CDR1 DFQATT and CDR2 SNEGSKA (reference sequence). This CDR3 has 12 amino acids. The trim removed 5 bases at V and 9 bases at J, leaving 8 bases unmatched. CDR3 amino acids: CSAPQGDRKAFF. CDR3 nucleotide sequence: TGCAGTGCTCCCCAGGGGGACAGGAAAGCTTTCTTT.

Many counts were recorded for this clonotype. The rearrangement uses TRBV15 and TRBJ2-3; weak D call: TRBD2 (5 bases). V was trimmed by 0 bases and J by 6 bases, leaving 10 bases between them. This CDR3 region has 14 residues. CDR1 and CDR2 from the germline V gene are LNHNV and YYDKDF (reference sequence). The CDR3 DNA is TGTGCCACCAGCAGAGAAGGTAGCGACGATACGCAGTATTTT. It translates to CATSREGSDDTQYF.

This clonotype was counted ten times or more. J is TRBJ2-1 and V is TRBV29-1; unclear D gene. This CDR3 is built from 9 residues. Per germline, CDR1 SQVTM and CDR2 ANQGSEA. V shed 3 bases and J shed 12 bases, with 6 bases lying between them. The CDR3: CSVDRWQFF. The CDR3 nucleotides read TGCAGCGTTGACCGGTGGCAGTTCTTC.

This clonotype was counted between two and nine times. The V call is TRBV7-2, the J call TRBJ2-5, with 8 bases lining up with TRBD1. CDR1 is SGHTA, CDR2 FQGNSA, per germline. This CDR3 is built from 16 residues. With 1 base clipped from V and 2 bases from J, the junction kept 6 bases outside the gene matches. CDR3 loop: CASSLGDRGRQETQYF. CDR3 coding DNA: TGTGCCAGCAGCTTAGGAGACAGGGGCCGTCAAGAGACCCAGTACTTC.

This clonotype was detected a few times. The CDR3 DNA reads as TGTGCCAGCAGAATCGACAGGGGAGTCCAGCCCCAGCATTTT. Protein: CASRIDRGVQPQHF. The chain recombines TRBV6-2 or TRBV6-3 with TRBJ1-5; 8 bases agree with TRBD1. Germline CDR1 reads MNHEY; CDR2 reads SVGEGT. V gave up 6 bases and J gave up 7 bases; unmatched junction bases: 8. There are 14 residues in the CDR3.

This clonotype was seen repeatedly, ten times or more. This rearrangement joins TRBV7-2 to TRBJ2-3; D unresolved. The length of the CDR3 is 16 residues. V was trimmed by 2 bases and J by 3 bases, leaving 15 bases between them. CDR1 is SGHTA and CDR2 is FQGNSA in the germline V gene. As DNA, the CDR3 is TGTGCCAGCAGCTTAACAGCCCGCACGGCGACAGATACGCAGTATTTT. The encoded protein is CASSLTARTATDTQYF.

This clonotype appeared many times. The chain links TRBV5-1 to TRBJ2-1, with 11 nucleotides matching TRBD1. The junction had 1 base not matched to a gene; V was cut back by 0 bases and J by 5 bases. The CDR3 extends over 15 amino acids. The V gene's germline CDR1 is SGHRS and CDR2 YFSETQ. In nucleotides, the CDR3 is TGCGCCAGCAGCTTGGTGGGACAGGGGGACAATGAGCAGTTCTTC. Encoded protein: CASSLVGQGDNEQFF.

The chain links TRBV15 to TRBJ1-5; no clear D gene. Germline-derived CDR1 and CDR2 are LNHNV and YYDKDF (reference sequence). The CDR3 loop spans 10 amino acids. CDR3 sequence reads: CVFLGQPQHF. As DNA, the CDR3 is TGTGTATTCTTGGGGCAGCCCCAGCATTTT.

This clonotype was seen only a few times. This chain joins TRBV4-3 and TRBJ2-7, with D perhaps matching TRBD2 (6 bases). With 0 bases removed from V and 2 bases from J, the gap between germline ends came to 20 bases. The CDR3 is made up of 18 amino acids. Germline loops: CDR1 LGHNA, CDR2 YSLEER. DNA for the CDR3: TGCGCCAGCAGCCAAGAGGCCCGGAGGGCGTGGAGACCCTACGAGCAGTACTTC. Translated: CASSQEARRAWRPYEQYF.

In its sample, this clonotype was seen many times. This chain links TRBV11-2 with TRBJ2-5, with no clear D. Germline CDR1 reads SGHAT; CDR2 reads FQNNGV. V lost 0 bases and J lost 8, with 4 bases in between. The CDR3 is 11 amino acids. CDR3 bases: TGTGCCAGCAGCTTAGACTTAACCCAGTACTTC. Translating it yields CASSLDLTQYF. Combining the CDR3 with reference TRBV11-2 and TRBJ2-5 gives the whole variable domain EAGVAQSPRYKIIEKRQSVAFWCNPISGHATLYWYQQILGQGPKLLIQFQNNGVVDDSQLPKDRFSAERLKGVDSTLKIQPAKLEDSAVYLCASSLDLTQYFGPGTRLLVL.

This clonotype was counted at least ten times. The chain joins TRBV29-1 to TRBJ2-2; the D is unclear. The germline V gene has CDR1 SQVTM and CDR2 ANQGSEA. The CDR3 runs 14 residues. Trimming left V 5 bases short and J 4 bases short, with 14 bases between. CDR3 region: CSVKRRSLTGELFF. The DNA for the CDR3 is TGCAGCGTTAAACGGCGGAGCCTCACCGGGGAGCTGTTTTTT.

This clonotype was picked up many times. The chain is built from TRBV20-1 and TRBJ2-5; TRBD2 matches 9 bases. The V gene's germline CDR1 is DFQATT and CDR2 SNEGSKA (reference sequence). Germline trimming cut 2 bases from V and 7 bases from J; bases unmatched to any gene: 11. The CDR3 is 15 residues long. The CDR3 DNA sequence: TGCAGTGCTAGATTTAGCGGGAGCCCTAAAGTGACCCAGTACTTC. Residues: CSARFSGSPKVTQYF.

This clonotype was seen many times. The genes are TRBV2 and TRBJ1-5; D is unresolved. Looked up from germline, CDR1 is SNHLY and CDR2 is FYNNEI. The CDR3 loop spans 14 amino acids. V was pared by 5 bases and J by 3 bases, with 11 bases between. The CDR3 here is CASSYDTDNQPQHF. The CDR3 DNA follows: TGTGCCAGCAGTTATGACACGGACAATCAGCCCCAGCATTTT.

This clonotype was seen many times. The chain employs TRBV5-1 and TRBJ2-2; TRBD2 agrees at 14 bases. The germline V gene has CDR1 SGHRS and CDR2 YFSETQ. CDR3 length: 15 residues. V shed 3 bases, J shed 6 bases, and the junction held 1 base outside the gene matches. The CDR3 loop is CASSSGLAGAGELFF. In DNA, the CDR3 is TGCGCCAGCAGCTCGGGACTAGCGGGAGCCGGGGAGCTGTTTTTT.

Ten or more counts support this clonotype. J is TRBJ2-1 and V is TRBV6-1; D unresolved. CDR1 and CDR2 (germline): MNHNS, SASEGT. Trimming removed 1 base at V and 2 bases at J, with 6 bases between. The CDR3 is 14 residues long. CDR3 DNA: TGTGCCAGCAGTGAAGTCGGACCCTACAATGAGCAGTTCTTC. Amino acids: CASSEVGPYNEQFF.

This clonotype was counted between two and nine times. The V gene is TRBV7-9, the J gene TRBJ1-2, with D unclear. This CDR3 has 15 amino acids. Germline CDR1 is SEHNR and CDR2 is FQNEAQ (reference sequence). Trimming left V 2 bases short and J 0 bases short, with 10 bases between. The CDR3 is CASSLMAEANYGYTF. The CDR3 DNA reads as TGTGCCAGCAGCTTAATGGCGGAGGCTAACTATGGCTACACCTTC.

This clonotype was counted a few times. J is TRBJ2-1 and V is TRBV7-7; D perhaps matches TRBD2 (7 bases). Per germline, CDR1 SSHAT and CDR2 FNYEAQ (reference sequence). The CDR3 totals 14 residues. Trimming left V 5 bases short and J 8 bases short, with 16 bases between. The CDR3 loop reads CASSLKGGADEQFF. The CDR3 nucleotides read TGTGCCAGCAGCCTAAAGGGGGGGGCGGATGAGCAGTTCTTC.

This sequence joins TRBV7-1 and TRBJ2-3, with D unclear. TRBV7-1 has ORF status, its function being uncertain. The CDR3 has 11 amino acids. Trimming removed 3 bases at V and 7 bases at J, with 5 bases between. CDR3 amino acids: CASSSLNTQYF. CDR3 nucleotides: TGTGCCAGCAGCTCCTTGAATACGCAGTATTTT.

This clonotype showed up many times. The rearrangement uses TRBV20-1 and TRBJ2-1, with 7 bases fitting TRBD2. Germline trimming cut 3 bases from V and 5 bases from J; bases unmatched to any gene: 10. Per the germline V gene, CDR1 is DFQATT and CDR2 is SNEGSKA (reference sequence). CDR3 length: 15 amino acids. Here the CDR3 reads CSASPGLAVNNEQFF. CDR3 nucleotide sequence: TGCAGTGCTAGTCCTGGCCTAGCGGTTAACAATGAGCAGTTCTTC.

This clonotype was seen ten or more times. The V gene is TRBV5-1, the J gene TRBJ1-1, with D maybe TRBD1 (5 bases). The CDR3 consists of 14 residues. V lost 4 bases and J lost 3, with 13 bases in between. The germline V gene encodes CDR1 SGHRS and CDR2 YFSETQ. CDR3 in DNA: TGCGCCAGCAGCCGGACAATGATGGACACTGAAGCTTTCTTT. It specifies CASSRTMMDTEAFF.

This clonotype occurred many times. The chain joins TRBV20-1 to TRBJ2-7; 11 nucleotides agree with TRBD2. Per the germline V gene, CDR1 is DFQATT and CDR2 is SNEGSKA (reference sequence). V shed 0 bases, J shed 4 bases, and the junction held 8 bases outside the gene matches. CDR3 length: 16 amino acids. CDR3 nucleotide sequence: TGCAGTGCTAGAGATCGGGCTAGCGGGAGGTGGTACGAGCAGTACTTC. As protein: CSARDRASGRWYEQYF.

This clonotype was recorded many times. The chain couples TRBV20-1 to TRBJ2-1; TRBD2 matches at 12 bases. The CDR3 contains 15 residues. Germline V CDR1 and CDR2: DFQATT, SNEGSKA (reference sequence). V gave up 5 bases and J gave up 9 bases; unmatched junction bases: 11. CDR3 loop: CSAAARTSGILEQFF. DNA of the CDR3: TGCAGTGCTGCTGCCCGGACTAGCGGGATACTTGAGCAGTTCTTC.

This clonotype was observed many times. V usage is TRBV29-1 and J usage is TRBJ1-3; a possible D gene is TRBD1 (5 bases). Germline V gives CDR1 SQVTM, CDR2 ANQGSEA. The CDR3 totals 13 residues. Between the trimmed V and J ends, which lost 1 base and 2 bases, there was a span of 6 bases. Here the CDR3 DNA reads TGCAGCGTTGAAGGGACAACTGGAAACACCATATATTTT. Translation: CSVEGTTGNTIYF.